The rows below give T cell receptor beta chains drawn from one sample of a study of T cells after yellow fever vaccination. Via MiXCR, TCRdb re-called the 5' RACE reads, giving one row per CDR3 protein. Of under 400,000 distinct CDR3 sequences in the sample, roughly 11% were seen once. The input for sequencing was PBMCs, taken on the day of the first yellow fever vaccination. All receptors derive from a man between 18 and 35 years old who received the YFV17D yellow fever vaccine. The CDR3 runs from the conserved cysteine through the conserved F or W. A D gene is named only where the DNA matches it firmly. Rows may omit the clone size; those that give it use once, few, many or a size class.

d_call clone_size j_call v_call cdr3_aa cdr3_nt
. few TRBJ2-1 TRBV28 CASSYHSGALSNEQFF TGTGCCAGCAGCTACCATTCAGGGGCCCTCTCCAATGAGCAGTTCTTC
TRBD2 few TRBJ2-7 TRBV6-1 CASRSTGTSERYEQYF TGTGCCAGCAGGTCAACCGGGACTAGCGAGAGATACGAGCAGTACTTC
TRBD2 few TRBJ2-3 TRBV24-1 CATASGGDTDTQYF TGTGCCACCGCCAGCGGGGGCGACACAGATACGCAGTATTTT
TRBD2 . TRBJ2-3 TRBV12-3/TRBV12-4 CASSSPYGGDQYF TGTGCCAGCAGTTCCCCCTATGGGGGGGACCAGTATTTT
TRBD2 many TRBJ2-1 TRBV5-1 CASSFGASGSSYNEQFF TGCGCCAGCAGCTTCGGGGCTAGCGGGAGCTCCTACAATGAGCAGTTCTTC
. . TRBJ2-7 TRBV5-1 CASSLGESSYEQYF TGCGCCAGCAGCTTGGGGGAGAGCTCCTACGAGCAGTACTTC
. few TRBJ1-3 TRBV9 CASSVRNGVSGNTIYF TGTGCCAGCAGCGTAAGAAACGGGGTCTCTGGAAACACCATATATTTT
. . TRBJ2-6 TRBV6-1 CANRGGLPSGANVLTF TGTGCCAACAGGGGGGGATTACCCTCTGGGGCCAACGTCCTGACTTTC
TRBD1 . TRBJ2-1 TRBV6-9 CASSYPTGTHNEQFF TGTGCCAGCAGTTATCCGACAGGGACACACAATGAGCAGTTCTTC
. few TRBJ2-2 TRBV7-9 CASSLGQTWHGELFF TGTGCCAGCAGCTTAGGGCAGACGTGGCACGGGGAGCTGTTTTTT
. many TRBJ2-5 TRBV5-1 CASSLEAEETQYF TGCGCCAGCAGCTTGGAGGCCGAAGAGACCCAGTACTTC
. many TRBJ2-3 TRBV6-5 CASSYSYSTDTQYF TGTGCCAGCAGTTACTCGTACTCCACAGATACGCAGTATTTT
TRBD2 many TRBJ2-1 TRBV18 CASSPSSGGDNEQFF TGTGCCAGCTCACCATCTAGCGGGGGAGACAATGAGCAGTTCTTC
. . TRBJ2-5 TRBV29-1 CSVEGVLDGEGRQETQYF TGCAGCGTTGAAGGGGTTCTAGACGGGGAAGGTCGGCAAGAGACCCAGTACTTC
. few TRBJ1-2 TRBV7-2 CASSLSQGLADGYTF TGTGCCAGCAGCTTAAGCCAGGGATTAGCGGATGGCTACACCTTC